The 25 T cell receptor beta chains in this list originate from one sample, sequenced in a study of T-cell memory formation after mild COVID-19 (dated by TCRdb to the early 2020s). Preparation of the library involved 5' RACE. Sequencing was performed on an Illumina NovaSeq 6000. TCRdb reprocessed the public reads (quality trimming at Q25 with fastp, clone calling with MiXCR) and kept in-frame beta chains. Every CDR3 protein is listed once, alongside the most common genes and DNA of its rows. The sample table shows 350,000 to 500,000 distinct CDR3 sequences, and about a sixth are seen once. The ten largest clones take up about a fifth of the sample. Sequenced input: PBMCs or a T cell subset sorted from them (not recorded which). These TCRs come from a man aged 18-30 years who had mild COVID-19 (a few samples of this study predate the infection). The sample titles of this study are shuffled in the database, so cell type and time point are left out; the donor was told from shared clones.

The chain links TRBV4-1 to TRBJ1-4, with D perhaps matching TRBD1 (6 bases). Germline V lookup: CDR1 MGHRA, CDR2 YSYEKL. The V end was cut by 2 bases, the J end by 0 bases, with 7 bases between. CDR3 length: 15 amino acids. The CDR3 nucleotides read TGCGCCAGCAGCCAAACAGGGTCAACTAATGAAAAACTGTTTTTT. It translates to CASSQTGSTNEKLFF.

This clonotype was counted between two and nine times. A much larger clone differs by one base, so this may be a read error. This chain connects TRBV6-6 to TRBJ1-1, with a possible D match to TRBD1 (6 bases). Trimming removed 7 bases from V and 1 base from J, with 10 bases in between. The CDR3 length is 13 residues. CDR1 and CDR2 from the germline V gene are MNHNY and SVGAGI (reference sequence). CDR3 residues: CASIEQGNTEAFF. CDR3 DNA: TGTGCCAGCATCGAACAGGGGAACACTGAAGCTTTCTTT.

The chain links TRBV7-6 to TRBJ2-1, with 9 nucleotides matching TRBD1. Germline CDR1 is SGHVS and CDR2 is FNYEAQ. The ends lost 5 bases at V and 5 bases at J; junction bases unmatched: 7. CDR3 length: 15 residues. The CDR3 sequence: CASSRGTGFNNEQFF. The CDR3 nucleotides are TGTGCCAGCAGCCGAGGGACAGGGTTTAACAATGAGCAGTTCTTC.

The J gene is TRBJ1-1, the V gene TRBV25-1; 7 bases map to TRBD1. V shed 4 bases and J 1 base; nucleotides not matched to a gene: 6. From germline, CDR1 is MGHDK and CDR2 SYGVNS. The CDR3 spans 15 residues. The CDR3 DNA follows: TGTGCCAGCAGTGGACTGTGGACAGGGAACACTGAAGCTTTCTTT. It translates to CASSGLWTGNTEAFF.

The CDR3, as DNA: TGCGCCAGCAGCCCGGGGACCGTGGGGAAAGAGACCCAGTACTTC. It yields the protein CASSPGTVGKETQYF. V usage is TRBV5-1 and J usage is TRBJ2-5; D is perhaps TRBD1 or TRBD2 (5 bases each). CDR1 is SGHRS, CDR2 YFSETQ, per germline. Between the trimmed V and J ends, which lost 4 bases and 3 bases, there was a span of 16 bases. CDR3 length: 15 amino acids.

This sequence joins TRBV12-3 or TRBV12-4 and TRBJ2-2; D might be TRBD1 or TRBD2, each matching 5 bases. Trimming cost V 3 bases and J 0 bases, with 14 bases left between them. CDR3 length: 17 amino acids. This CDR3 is CASSFGWGIPNTGELFF. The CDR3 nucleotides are TGTGCCAGCAGTTTTGGTTGGGGGATACCGAACACCGGGGAGCTGTTTTTT.

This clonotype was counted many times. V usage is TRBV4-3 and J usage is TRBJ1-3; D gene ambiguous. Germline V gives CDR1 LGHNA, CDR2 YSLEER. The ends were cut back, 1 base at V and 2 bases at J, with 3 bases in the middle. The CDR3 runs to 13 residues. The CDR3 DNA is TGCGCCAGCAGCCAAGGTCCTGGAAACACCATATATTTT. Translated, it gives CASSQGPGNTIYF.

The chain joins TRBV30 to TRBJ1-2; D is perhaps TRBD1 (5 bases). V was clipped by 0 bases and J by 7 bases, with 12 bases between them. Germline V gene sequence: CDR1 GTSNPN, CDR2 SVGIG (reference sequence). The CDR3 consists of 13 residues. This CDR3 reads CAWSVGGISGYTF. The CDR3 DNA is TGTGCCTGGAGTGTTGGGGGGATTAGTGGCTACACCTTC.

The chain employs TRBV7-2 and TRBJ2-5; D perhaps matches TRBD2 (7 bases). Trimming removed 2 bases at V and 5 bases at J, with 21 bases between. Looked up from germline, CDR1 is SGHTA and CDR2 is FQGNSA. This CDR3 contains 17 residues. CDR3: CASSLSVGGPPGETQYF. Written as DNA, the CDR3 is TGTGCCAGCAGCTTAAGCGTGGGGGGGCCCCCAGGGGAGACCCAGTACTTC.

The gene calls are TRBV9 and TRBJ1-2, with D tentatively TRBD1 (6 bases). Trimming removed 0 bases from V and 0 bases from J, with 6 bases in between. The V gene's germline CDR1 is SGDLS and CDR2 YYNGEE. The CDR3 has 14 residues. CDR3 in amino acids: CASSVAGANYGYTF. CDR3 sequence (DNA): TGTGCCAGCAGCGTAGCAGGGGCTAACTATGGCTACACCTTC.

The CDR3 DNA sequence: TGTGCCAGCATCCCCGGGCCAGGGAATCAGCCCCAGCATTTT. Translated: CASIPGPGNQPQHF. The V gene is TRBV7-2, the J gene TRBJ1-5; a weak D match, TRBD1 (5 bases). The CDR3 is 14 amino acids. V was clipped by 7 bases and J by 4 bases, with 14 bases between them. Germline lookup yields CDR1 SGHTA and CDR2 FQGNSA. Full variable domain (rest looked up from reference TRBV7-2 and TRBJ1-5): GAGVSQSPSNKVTEKGKDVELRCDPISGHTALYWYRQSLGQGLEFLIYFQGNSAPDKSGLPSDRFSAERTGGSVSTLTIQRTQQEDSAVYLCASIPGPGNQPQHFGDGTRLSIL.

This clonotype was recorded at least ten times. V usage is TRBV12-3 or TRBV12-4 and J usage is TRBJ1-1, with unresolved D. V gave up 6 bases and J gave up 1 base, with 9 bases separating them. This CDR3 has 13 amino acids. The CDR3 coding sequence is TGTGCCAGCAGCTTAACGGCGAACACTGAAGCTTTCTTT. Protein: CASSLTANTEAFF.

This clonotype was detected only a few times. The CDR3 here is CSARGVNTIYF. In DNA form, the CDR3 reads TGCAGTGCGAGGGGGGTCAACACCATATATTTT. This rearrangement joins TRBV20-1 to TRBJ1-3; D perhaps matches TRBD1 (6 bases). The CDR3 sequence is 11 residues long. The V end lost 6 bases, the J end lost 7 bases, and 10 bases lay between the germline ends. Per the germline V gene, CDR1 is DFQATT and CDR2 is SNEGSKA (reference sequence).

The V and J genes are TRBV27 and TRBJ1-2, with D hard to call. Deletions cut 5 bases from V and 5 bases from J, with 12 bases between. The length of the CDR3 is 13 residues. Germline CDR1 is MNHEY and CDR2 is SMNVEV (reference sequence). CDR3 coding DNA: TGTGCCAGCAGTAATTATTTGGAATATGGCTACACCTTC. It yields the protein CASSNYLEYGYTF.

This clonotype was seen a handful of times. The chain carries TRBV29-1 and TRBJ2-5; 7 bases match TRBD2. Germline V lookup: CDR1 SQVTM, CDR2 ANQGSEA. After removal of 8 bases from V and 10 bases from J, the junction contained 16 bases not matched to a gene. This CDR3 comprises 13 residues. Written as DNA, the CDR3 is TGCAGCAGCCTAAGGACTAGTTGGGGGGACCAGTACTTC. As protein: CSSLRTSWGDQYF.

This CDR3 reads CASSPLGYSYNEQFF. As DNA, the CDR3 is TGCGCCAGCAGCCCTCTAGGGTACTCCTACAATGAGCAGTTCTTC. V gene TRBV4-3 combines with J gene TRBJ2-1; D gene ambiguous. CDR1 is LGHNA and CDR2 is YSLEER in the germline V gene. This CDR3 contains 15 residues. V lost 4 bases, J lost 0 bases, and 10 bases lay in between.

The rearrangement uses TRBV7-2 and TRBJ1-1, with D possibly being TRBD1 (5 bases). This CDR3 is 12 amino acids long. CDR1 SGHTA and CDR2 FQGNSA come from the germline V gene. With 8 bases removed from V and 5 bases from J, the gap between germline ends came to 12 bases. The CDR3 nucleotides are TGTGCCAGCGCCGAGGGGAGAACTGAAGCTTTCTTT. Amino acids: CASAEGRTEAFF.

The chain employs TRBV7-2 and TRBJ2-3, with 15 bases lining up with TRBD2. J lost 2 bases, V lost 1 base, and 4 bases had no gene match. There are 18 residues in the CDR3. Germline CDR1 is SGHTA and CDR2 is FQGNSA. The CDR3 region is CASSLGGLAGGLTDTQYF. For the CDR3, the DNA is TGTGCCAGCAGCTTAGGGGGACTAGCGGGGGGCCTCACAGATACGCAGTATTTT.

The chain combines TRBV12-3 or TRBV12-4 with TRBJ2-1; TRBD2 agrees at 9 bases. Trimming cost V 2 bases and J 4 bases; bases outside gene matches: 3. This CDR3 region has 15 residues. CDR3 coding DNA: TGTGCCAGCAGTTTACCGACTAGCGGATACAATGAGCAGTTCTTC. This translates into CASSLPTSGYNEQFF.

The CDR3 here is CASSQDGFEQYF. CDR3 sequence (DNA): TGTGCCAGCAGCCAAGATGGGTTTGAGCAGTACTTC. The chain joins TRBV4-2 to TRBJ2-7; D is unresolved. The germline V gene encodes CDR1 LGHNA and CDR2 YNFKEQ. The CDR3 loop spans 12 amino acids. V gave up 0 bases and J gave up 7 bases, with 7 bases separating them.

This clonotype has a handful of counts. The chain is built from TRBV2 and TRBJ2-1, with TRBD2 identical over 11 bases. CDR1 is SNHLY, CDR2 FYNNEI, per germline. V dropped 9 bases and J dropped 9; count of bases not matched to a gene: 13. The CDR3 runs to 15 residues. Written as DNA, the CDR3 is TGTGCCAGTATAGGATTAGCGGGGGGGCCTTTTGAGCAGTTCTTC. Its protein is CASIGLAGGPFEQFF.

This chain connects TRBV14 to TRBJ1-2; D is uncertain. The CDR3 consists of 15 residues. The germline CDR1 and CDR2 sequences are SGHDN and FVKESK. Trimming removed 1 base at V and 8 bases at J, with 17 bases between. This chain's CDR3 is CASSQVSSTLLGYTF. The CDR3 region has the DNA TGTGCCAGCAGCCAAGTTTCGAGTACCCTATTGGGCTACACCTTC. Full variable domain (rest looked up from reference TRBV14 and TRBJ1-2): EAGVTQFPSHSVIEKGQTVTLRCDPISGHDNLYWYRRVMGKEIKFLLHFVKESKQDESGMPNNRFLAERTGGTYSTLKVQPAELEDSGVYFCASSQVSSTLLGYTFGSGTRLTVV.

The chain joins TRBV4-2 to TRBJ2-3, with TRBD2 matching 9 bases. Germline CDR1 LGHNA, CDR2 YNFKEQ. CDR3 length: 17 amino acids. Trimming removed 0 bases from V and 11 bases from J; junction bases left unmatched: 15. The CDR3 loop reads CASSQDVLAGRPGGQYF. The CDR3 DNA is TGTGCCAGCAGCCAAGATGTCCTAGCGGGGAGACCAGGGGGGCAGTATTTT.

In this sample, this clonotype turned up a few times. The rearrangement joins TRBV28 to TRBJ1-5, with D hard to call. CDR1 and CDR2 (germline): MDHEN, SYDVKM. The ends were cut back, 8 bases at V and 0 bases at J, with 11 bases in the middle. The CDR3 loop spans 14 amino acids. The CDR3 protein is CASGLLSSNQPQHF. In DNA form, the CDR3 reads TGTGCCAGCGGACTCCTGAGTAGCAATCAGCCCCAGCATTTT.

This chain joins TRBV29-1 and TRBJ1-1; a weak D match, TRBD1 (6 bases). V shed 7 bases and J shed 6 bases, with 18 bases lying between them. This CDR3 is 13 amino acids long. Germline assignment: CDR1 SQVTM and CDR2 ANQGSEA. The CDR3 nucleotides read TGCAGCGCGACTTGGGGGGCTCAATCTGAAGCTTTCTTT. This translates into CSATWGAQSEAFF.